This T cell receptor beta chain came from a study of PD-1 blockade in mismatch repair-deficient tumors. PCR or immunohistochemistry showed mismatch repair deficiency in every enrolled patient. There are 16 residues in the CDR3. Deletions cut 8 bases from V and 0 bases from J, with 14 bases between. Germline V gene data show CDR1 as MNHEY and CDR2 as SMNVEV (reference sequence). Sequencing used immunoSEQ multiplex PCR; TCRdb keeps in-frame clones, though not all of them. The table records around 120,000 clones, roughly 86% of them present only once. The chain is built from TRBV27 and TRBJ2-6; tentatively, D is TRBD2 (6 bases). The sequencing here drew on peripheral blood, taken 44 weeks after starting pembrolizumab. This clonotype was sampled from an adult with mismatch repair-deficient cancer. CDR3 bases: TGTGCCAGCGGCGGAGGGTCTCTCTCTGGGGCCAACGTCCTGACTTTC. Translated, it gives CASGGGSLSGANVLTF.